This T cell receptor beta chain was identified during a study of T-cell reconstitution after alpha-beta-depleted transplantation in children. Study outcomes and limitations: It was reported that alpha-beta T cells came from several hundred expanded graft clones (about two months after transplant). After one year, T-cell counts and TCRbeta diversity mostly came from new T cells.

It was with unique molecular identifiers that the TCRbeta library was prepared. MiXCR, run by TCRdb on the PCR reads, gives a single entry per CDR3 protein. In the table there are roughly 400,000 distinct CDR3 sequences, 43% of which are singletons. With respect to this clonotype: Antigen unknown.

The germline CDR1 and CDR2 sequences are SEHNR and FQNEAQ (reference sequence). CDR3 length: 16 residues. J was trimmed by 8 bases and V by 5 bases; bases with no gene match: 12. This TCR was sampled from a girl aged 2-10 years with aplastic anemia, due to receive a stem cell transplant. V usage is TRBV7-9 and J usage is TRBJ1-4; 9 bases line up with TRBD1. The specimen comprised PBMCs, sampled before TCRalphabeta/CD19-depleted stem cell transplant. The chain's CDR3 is CASSPGTGLNFEKLFF. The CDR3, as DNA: TGTGCCAGCAGCCCCGGGACAGGGCTTAATTTCGAAAAACTGTTTTTT.